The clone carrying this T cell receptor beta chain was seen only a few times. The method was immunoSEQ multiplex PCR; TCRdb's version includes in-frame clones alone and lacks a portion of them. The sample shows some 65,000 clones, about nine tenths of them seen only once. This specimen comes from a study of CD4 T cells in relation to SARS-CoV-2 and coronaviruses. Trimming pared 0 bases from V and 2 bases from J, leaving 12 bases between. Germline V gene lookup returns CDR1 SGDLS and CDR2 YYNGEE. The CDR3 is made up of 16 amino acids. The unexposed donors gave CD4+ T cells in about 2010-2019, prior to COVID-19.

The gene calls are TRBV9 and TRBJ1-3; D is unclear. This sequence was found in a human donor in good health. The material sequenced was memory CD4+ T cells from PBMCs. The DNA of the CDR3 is TGTGCCAGCAGCGTAGAGTCCCTCAGCCCTGGAAACACCATATATTTT. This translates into CASSVESLSPGNTIYF. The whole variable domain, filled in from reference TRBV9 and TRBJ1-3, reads DSGVTQTPKHLITATGQRVTLRCSPRSGDLSVYWYQQSLDQGLQFLIQYYNGEERAKGNILERFSAQQFPDLHSELNLSSLELGDSALYFCASSVESLSPGNTIYFGEGSWLTVV.